Presented here are 3 T cell receptor beta chains from one specimen sequenced in a study of T cells in Graves' hyperthyroidism and ophthalmopathy. Amplification targeted TCR beta CDR3 regions from RNA transcripts. The TCR CDR3 was amplified in a first-round RT-PCR using the HTBI primer set. Each CDR3 protein gets one entry after TCRdb re-called the multiplex PCR reads with MiXCR. The profile shows about 380,000 distinct CDR3 sequences, less than 20% of them singletons. The sample consisted of blood. The receptors derive from a man younger than 35 with Graves' ophthalmopathy.

This clonotype was seen many times. The rearrangement uses TRBV7-3 and TRBJ1-2, with no clear D. The germline V and J ends were trimmed by 1 base and 1 base, with 13 bases remaining between them. The germline V gene has CDR1 SGHTA and CDR2 FQGTGA. This CDR3 region has 16 residues. The CDR3 DNA is TGTGCCAGCAGCTTAAAGGATAGCGTTTTTAACTATGGCTACACCTTC. Translating it yields CASSLKDSVFNYGYTF.

This clonotype was recorded many times. The chain combines TRBV11-2 with TRBJ2-3; no reliable D call. The germline V gene has CDR1 SGHAT and CDR2 FQNNGV. The V gene lost 4 bases and the J gene lost 1 base, with 9 bases spanning the gap. The CDR3 runs 14 residues. CDR3: CASSSPRGTDTQYF. CDR3 bases: TGTGCCAGCAGCTCGCCGAGAGGCACAGATACGCAGTATTTT.

About this clonotype: This may come from a read error, since a much larger clone is one base off. The genes are TRBV13 and TRBJ2-5; D is unresolved. CDR3 length equals 14 residues. The V gene's germline CDR1 is PRHDT and CDR2 FYEKMQ (reference sequence). This CDR3 reads CAISLNSVIETQYF. The CDR3 region has the DNA TGTGCCATCAGCTTAAATTCGGTCATAGAGACCCAGTACTTC.